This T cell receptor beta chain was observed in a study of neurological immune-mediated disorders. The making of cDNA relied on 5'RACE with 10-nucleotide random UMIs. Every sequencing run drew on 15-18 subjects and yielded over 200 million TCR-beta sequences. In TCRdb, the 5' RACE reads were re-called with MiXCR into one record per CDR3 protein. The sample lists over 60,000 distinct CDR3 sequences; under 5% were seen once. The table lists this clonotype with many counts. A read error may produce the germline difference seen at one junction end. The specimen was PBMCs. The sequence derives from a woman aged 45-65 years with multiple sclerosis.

As DNA, the CDR3 is TGCGCCAGCAGGTTGGGTTATAGCACAGATACGCAGTATTTT. Translated: CASRLGYSTDTQYF. V and J are TRBV5-1 and TRBJ2-3; D remains unclear. CDR3 length equals 14 residues. Germline CDR1 is SGHRS and CDR2 is YFSETQ.